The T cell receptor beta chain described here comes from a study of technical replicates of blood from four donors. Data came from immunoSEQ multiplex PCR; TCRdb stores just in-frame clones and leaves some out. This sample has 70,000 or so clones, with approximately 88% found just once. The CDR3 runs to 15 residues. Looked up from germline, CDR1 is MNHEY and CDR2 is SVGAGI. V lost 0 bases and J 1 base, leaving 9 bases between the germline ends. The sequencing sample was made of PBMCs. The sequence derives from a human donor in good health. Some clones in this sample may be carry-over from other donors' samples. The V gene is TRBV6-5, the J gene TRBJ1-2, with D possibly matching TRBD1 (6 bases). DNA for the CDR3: TGTGCCAGCAGTTACTCACAGGGAGTTAACTATGGCTACACCTTC. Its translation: CASSYSQGVNYGYTF.